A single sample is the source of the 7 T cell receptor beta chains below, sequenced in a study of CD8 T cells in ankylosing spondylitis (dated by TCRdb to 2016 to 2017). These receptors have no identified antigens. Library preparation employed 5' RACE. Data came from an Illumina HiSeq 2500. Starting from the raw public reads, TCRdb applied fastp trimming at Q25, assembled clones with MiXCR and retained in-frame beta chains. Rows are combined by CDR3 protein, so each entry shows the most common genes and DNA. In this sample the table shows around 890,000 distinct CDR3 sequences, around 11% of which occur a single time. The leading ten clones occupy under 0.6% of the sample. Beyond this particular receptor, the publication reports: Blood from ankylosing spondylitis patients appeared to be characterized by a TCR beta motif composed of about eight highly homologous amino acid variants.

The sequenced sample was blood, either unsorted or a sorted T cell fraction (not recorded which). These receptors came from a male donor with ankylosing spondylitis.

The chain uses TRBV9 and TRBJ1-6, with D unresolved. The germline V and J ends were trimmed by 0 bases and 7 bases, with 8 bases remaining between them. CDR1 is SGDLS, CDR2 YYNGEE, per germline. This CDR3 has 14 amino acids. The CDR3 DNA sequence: TGTGCCAGCAGCGTAGCTGGGCAGAATTCACCCCTCCACTTT. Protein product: CASSVAGQNSPLHF.

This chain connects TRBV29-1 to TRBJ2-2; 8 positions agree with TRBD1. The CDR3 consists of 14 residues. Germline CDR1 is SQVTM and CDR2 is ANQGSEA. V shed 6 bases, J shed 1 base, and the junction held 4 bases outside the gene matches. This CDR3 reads CSVMTGENTGELFF. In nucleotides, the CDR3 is TGCAGCGTCATGACAGGGGAGAACACCGGGGAGCTGTTTTTT.

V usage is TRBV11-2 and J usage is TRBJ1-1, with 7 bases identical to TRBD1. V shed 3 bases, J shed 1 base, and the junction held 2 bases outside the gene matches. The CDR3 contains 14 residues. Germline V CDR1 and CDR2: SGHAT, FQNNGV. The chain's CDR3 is CASSFTGANTEAFF. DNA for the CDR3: TGTGCCAGCAGCTTTACAGGGGCGAACACTGAAGCTTTCTTT.

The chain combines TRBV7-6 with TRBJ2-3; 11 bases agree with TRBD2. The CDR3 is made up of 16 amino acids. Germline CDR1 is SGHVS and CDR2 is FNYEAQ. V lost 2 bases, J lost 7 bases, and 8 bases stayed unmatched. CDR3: CASSLMRGLAAYTQYF. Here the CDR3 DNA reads TGTGCCAGCAGCTTAATGCGGGGACTAGCGGCCTATACGCAGTATTTT.

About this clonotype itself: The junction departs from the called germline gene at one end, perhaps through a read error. CDR3 DNA: TGTGCCTGCAGTGAATATGCGGGGACAGGCTACAATGAGCAGTTCTTC. Its translation: CACSEYAGTGYNEQFF. The chain joins TRBV25-1 to TRBJ2-1, with TRBD1 matching 8 bases. The CDR3 loop spans 16 amino acids. Germline values: CDR1 MGHDK, CDR2 SYGVNS.

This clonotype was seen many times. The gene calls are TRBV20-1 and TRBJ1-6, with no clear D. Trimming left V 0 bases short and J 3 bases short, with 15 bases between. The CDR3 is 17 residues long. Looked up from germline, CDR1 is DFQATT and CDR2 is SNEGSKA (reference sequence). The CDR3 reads CSARDFGPSGYNSPLHF. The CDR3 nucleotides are TGCAGTGCTAGAGATTTCGGGCCCAGTGGCTATAATTCACCCCTCCACTTT.

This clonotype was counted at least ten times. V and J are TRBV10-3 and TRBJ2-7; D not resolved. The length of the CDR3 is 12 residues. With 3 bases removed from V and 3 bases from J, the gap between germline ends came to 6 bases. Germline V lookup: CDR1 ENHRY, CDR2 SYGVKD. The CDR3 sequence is CAISDFDYEQYF. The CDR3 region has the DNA TGTGCCATCAGTGATTTCGACTACGAGCAGTACTTC.